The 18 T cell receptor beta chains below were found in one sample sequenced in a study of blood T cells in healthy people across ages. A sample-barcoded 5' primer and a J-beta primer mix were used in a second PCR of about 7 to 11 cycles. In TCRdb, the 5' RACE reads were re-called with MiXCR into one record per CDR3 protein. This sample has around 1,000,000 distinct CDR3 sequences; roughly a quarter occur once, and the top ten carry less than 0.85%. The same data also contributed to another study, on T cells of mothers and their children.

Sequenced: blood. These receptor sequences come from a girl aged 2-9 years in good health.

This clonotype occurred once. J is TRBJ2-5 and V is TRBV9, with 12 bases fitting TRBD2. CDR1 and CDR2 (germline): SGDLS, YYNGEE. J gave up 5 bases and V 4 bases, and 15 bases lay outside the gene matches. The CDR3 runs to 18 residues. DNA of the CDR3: TGTGCCAGCAGCATCGGGACTAGCGGGCTTCGATATCGGGAGACCCAGTACTTC. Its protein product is CASSIGTSGLRYRETQYF.

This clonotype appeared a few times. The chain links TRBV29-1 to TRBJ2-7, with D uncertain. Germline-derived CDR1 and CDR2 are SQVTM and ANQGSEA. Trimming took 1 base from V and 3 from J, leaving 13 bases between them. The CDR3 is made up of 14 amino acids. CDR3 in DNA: TGCAGCGTTGAAGGGGGTCCCGGTCACTACGAGCAGTACTTC. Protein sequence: CSVEGGPGHYEQYF.

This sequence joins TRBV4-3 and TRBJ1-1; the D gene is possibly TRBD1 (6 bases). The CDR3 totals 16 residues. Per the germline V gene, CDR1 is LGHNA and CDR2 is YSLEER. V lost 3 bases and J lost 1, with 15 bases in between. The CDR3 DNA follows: TGCGCCAGCAGCCAGGGACAAGGACAGACGAACACTGAAGCTTTCTTT. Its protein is CASSQGQGQTNTEAFF.

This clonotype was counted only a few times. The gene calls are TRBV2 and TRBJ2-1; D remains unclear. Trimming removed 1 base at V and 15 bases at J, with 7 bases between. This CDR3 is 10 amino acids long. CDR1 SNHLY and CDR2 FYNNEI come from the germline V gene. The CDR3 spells CASSEGPGFF. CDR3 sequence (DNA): TGTGCCAGCAGTGAAGGGCCGGGGTTCTTC.

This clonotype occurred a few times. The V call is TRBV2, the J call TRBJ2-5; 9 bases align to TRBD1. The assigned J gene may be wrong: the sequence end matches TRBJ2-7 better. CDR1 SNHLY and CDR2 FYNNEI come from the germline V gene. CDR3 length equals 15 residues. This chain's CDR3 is CASSGLPGQGYEQYF. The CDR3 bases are TGTGCCAGCAGCGGCCTACCGGGACAGGGCTACGAGCAGTACTTC.

The CDR3 region has the DNA TGTGCCAGCAGTCCTGGACGGGCGGGAGGGTCGTACAATGAGCAGTTCTTC. Residues: CASSPGRAGGSYNEQFF. This rearrangement joins TRBV28 to TRBJ2-1, with 9 bases fitting TRBD2. The trim removed 5 bases at V and 4 bases at J, leaving 12 bases unmatched. The germline V gene encodes CDR1 MDHEN and CDR2 SYDVKM. The CDR3 consists of 17 residues.

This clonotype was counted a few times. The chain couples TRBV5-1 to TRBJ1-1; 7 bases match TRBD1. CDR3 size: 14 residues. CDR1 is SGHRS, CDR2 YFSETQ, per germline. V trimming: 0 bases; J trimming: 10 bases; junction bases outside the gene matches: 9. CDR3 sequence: CASSLGAGGIGAFF. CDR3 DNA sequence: TGCGCCAGCAGCTTGGGGGCAGGGGGAATCGGAGCTTTCTTT.

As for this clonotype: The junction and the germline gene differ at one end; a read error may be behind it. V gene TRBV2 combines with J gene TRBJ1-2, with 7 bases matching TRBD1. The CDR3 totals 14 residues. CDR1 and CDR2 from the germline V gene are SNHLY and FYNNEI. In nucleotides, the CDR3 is TGTGTCAGCATGGTCCAAGGACAGGACTATGGCTACACCTTC. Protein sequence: CVSMVQGQDYGYTF.

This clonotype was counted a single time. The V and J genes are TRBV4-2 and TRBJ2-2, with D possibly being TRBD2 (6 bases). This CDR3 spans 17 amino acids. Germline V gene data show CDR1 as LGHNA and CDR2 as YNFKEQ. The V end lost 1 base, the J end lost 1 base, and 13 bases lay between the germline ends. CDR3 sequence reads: CASSQGVGGENTGELFF. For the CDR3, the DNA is TGTGCCAGCAGCCAAGGCGTGGGGGGAGAGAACACCGGGGAGCTGTTTTTT.

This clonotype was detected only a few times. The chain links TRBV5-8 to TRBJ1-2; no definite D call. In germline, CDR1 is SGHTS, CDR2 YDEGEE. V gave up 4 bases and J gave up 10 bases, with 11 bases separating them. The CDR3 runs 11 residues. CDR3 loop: CASSPLGDYTF. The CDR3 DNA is TGTGCCAGCAGCCCCCTTGGCGACTACACCTTC.

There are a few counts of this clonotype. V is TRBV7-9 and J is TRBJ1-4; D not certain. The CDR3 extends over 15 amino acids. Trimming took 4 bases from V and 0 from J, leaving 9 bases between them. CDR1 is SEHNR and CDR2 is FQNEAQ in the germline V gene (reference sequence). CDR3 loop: CASSWTAATNEKLFF. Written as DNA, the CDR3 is TGTGCCAGCAGCTGGACGGCAGCAACTAATGAAAAACTGTTTTTT. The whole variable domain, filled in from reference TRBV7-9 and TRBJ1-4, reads DTGVSQNPRHKITKRGQNVTFRCDPISEHNRLYWYRQTLGQGPEFLTYFQNEAQLEKSRLLSDRFSAERPKGSFSTLEIQRTEQGDSAMYLCASSWTAATNEKLFFGSGTQLSVL.

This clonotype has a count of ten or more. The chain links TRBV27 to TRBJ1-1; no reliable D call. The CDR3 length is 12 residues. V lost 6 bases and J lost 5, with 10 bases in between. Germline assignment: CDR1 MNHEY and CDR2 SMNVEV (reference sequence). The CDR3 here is CASRLTGTEAFF. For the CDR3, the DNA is TGTGCCAGCAGACTAACGGGTACTGAAGCTTTCTTT.

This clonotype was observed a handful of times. This CDR3 is CASSPRGGRKDTQYF. CDR3 DNA sequence: TGTGCCAGCAGCCCGAGGGGCGGTCGGAAAGATACGCAGTATTTT. The chain joins TRBV7-9 to TRBJ2-3; D may match TRBD1 or TRBD2 (5 bases each). The CDR3 is made up of 15 amino acids. Germline V gene data show CDR1 as SEHNR and CDR2 as FQNEAQ (reference sequence). V lost 5 bases and J 5 bases, leaving 17 bases between the germline ends.

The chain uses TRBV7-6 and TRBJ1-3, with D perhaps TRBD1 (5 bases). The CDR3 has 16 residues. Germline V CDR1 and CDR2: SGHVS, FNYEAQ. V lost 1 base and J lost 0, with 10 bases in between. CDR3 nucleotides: TGTGCCAGCAGCTTAGGGGGGGATTTCTCTGGAAACACCATATATTTT. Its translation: CASSLGGDFSGNTIYF.

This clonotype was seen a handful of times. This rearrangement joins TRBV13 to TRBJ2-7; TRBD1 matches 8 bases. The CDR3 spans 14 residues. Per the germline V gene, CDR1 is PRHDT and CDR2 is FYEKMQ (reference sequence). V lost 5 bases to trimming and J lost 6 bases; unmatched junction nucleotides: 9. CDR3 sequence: CASSPGTGGVEQYF. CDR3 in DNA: TGTGCCAGCAGCCCCGGGACAGGAGGGGTCGAGCAGTACTTC.

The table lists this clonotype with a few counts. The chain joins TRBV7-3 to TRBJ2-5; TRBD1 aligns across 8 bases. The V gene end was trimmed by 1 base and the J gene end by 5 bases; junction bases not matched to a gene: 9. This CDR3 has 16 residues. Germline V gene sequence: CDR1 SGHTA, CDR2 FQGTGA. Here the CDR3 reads CASSLMGQGAGETQYF. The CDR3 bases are TGTGCCAGCAGCTTAATGGGCCAGGGGGCGGGGGAGACCCAGTACTTC. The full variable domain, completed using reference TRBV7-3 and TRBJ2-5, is GAGVSQTPSNKVTEKGKYVELRCDPISGHTALYWYRQSLGQGPEFLIYFQGTGAADDSGLPNDRFFAVRPEGSVSTLKIQRTERGDSAVYLCASSLMGQGAGETQYFGPGTRLLVL.

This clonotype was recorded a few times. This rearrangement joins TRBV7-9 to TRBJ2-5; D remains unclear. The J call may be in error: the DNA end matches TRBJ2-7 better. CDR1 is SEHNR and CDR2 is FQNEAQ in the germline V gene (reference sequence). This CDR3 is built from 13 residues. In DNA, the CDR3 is TGTGCCAGCAGCTTACCAGCGAACCACGAGCAGTACTTC. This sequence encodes CASSLPANHEQYF.

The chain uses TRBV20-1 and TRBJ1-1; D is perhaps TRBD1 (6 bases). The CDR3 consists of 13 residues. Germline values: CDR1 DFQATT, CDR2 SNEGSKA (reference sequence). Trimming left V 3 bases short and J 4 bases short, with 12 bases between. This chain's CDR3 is CSARLGGGTEAFF. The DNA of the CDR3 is TGCAGTGCTAGGCTAGGAGGGGGCACTGAAGCTTTCTTT.